This entry concerns a single T cell receptor beta chain. This clonotype was seen more than once but under ten times. Its antigen has not been determined. No base-level quality is on record; no much larger clone is a single base apart. Deletion took 0 bases off V and 4 bases off J, with a span of 11 bases between the germline ends. Inclusive of the bounding cysteine and phenylalanine, the CDR3 is 14 residues long. The read is trimmed to its CDR3 DNA, 42 bases read in frame from base 1. Based on the germline V gene (reference sequence), the CDR1 and CDR2 sequences are DFQATT and SNEGSKA. The data are from a study of CD8 T cells in ankylosing spondylitis (dated by TCRdb to the late 2010s). General notes on the study: To find TCR variants linked to disease, the study profiled T cell receptor beta repertoires in ankylosing spondylitis patients and healthy donors. The full study cohort was made up of about 25 ankylosing spondylitis patients and roughly 98 healthy donors. Peripheral blood samples were taken, and synovial fluid was additionally collected from ankylosing spondylitis patients. Results and caveats for the whole study, not just this receptor: Blood from ankylosing spondylitis patients appeared to be characterized by a TCR beta motif made up of several highly homologous amino acid variants. Some motif variants had previously been reported in the synovial fluid and blood of reactive arthritis patients, which suggests shared mechanisms of disease initiation. A CD8+ phenotype was shown by the disease-linked clones, which were found at relatively low frequencies in peripheral blood. The disease-linked clones were reported as significantly enriched in matched synovial fluid samples from ankylosing spondylitis patients.

The sequencer listed for this sample is Illumina HiSeq 2500. Quantitative 5'-RACE with molecular barcodes was used to prepare TCR beta libraries. The original pipeline was this. A new computational method based on a probabilistic model of VDJ rearrangement was used to identify disease-linked TCR variants. The raw public reads went through TCRdb reprocessing: fastp at Q25, MiXCR clone calling, in-frame beta chains kept. Every distinct CDR3 protein forms one entry, paired with its most common genes and DNA. The V and J calls come from TCRdb's annotation, not from the publication. Within this sample are about 240,000 distinct CDR3 sequences, with 8.6% of them counted one time only. The ten top clones hold under 7.5% of the sample.

The source material was blood, either unsorted or a sorted T cell fraction (not recorded which). This TCR was recovered from a male donor with ankylosing spondylitis or in good health (not recorded which). The chain was built from TRBV20-1 and TRBJ2-3, with the D gene too uncertain to name. The DNA reads as follows: TGCAGTGCTAGAGATGCCCGGAGATCAGATACGCAGTATTTT. Protein translation: CSARDARRSDTQYF.